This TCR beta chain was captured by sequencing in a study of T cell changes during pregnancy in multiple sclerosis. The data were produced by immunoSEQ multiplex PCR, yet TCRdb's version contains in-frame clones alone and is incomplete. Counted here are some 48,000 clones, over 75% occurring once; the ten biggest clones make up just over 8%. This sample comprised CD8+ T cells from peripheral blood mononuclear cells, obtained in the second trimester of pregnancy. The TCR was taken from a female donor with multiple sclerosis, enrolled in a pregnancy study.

The CDR3 bases are TGTGCCAGCAGCTTGTTTAGGGCGGAGGCCTACGAGCAGTACTTC. Translated, it gives CASSLFRAEAYEQYF. The J gene is TRBJ2-7, the V gene TRBV5-6; tentative D call: TRBD2 (5 bases). The ends were cut back, 1 base at V and 2 bases at J, with 13 bases in the middle. The CDR3 has 15 residues. Germline V lookup: CDR1 SGHDT, CDR2 YYEEEE.